This T cell receptor (beta chain) was recorded in a study of control samples from healthy donors and cancer patients. The assay was immunoSEQ multiplex PCR, and TCRdb's table has in-frame clones only and misses some. The data show approximately 89,000 clones, with more than 70% seen just once and over 2% held by the top ten. The V segment lost 4 bases and the J segment 1 base; nucleotides outside the gene matches: 8. The CDR3 is made up of 16 amino acids. Germline V lookup: CDR1 MNHEY, CDR2 SVGAGI. What was sequenced was blood. The gene calls are TRBV6-5 and TRBJ2-3; the match to TRBD1 covers 7 bases. The TCR sequence derives from a woman aged 40 to 50 in good health. CDR3 in DNA: TGTGCCAGCAGTTCCCCCCCCGACAGGGGCACAGATACGCAGTATTTT. Protein: CASSSPPDRGTDTQYF.